Sequencing of this TCR beta chain was carried out in a study of cytotoxic CD8 clonotypes in ibrutinib-treated CLL. Background on the study: Investigators reported about 24 partial and 2 complete responses; after median roughly 70 months, roughly 14 patients remained remitted and approximately twelve progressed. When averaged across all of the samples, the counts came to approximately 250,000 productive templates and tens of thousands of productive rearrangements. Points from the study as a whole: Increased clonality at ibrutinib response gave way to a return toward baseline at progression.

Around 2 micrograms of genomic DNA from cryopreserved PBMCs went into TCR beta libraries. The table came from immunoSEQ multiplex PCR; TCRdb's copy has only in-frame clones and leaves some out. The repertoire holds some 35,000 clones, with 71% as singletons. V lost 2 bases, J lost 3 bases, and 16 bases lay in between. Germline V lookup: CDR1 MGHRA, CDR2 YSYEKL. There are 16 residues in the CDR3. As to this clone: Its antigen is not identified.

V usage is TRBV4-1 and J usage is TRBJ1-1, with D possibly TRBD1 on 5 matching bases. Sequenced here: PBMCs, sampled at disease progression, from a patient treated with ibrutinib. This receptor was identified in a human donor with chronic lymphocytic leukemia. The CDR3: CASSQRQGTRYTEAFF. The DNA of the CDR3 is TGCGCCAGCAGCCAACGTCAGGGAACACGTTACACTGAAGCTTTCTTT.